This T cell receptor beta chain originates from a study of shared clonotypes between healthy human individuals. Assay: immunoSEQ multiplex PCR; the TCRdb copy retains only in-frame clones and omits some. The table includes over a million clones, 97% to 99% detected once. Trimming pared 5 bases from V and 5 bases from J, leaving 15 bases between. The germline V gene encodes CDR1 MNHNS and CDR2 SASEGT. The CDR3 runs 14 residues. The clonotype was recovered from a man younger than 45 in good health. The V call is TRBV6-1, the J call TRBJ1-2; no clear D gene. Sequenced input: naive CD4+ T cells sorted from blood. Subset given: CD45RA+ positively selected. The CDR3 spells CASSSYSGQYGYTF. The CDR3 coding sequence is TGTGCCAGCAGTTCATACTCAGGCCAATATGGCTACACCTTC.